This T cell receptor beta chain was recovered during a study of T-cell reconstitution after alpha-beta-depleted transplantation in children. This clonotype was seen repeatedly, ten times or more. V was pared by 7 bases and J by 8 bases, with 23 bases between. The CDR3 runs to 14 residues. Germline V lookup: CDR1 SQVTM, CDR2 ANQGSEA. Library preparation (for TCRbeta) was performed with unique molecular identifiers. TCRdb called the PCR reads again in MiXCR, with one record for every CDR3 protein. Of 500,000 to 650,000 distinct CDR3 sequences listed, under 15% are singletons. Specimen: PBMCs, mostly from graft donor cells, collected 360 days after TCRalphabeta/CD19-depleted stem cell transplant. The chain employs TRBV29-1 and TRBJ2-5; no clear D. This clonotype was sampled from a male patient between 5 and 17 years old who had a stem cell transplant for acute myeloid leukemia, so the T cells may come from the graft donor. The CDR3 is CSGHPSQSKNTQYF. CDR3 coding DNA: TGCAGCGGTCACCCCTCACAGAGCAAGAATACCCAGTACTTC.